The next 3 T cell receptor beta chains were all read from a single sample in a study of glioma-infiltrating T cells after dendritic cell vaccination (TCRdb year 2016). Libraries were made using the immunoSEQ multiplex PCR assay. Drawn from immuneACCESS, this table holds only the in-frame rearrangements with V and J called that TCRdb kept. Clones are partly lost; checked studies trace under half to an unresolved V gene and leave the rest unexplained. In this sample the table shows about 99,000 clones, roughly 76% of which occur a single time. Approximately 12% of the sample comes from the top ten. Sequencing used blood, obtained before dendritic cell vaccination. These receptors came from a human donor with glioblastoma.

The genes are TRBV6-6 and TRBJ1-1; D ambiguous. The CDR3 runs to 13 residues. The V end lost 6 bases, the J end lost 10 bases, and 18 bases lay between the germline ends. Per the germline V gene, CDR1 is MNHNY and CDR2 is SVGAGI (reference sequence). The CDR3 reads CASSKEATGGAFF. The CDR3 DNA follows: TGTGCCAGCAGCAAAGAGGCCACGGGTGGAGCTTTCTTT.

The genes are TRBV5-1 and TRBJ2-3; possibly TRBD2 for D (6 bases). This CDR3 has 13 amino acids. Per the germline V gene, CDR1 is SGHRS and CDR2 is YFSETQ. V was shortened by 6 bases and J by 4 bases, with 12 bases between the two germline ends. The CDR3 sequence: CASTLGGADTQYF. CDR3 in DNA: TGCGCCAGCACTCTCGGGGGTGCAGATACGCAGTATTTT.

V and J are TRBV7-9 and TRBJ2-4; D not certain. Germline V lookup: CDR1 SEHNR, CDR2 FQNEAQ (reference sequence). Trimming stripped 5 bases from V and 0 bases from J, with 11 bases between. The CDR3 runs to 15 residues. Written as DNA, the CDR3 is TGTGCCAGCAGCAACTCAGGTTTAGCCAAAAACATTCAGTACTTC. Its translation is CASSNSGLAKNIQYF.